This TCR beta chain was recovered during a study of Tregs in tolerant kidney transplant recipients. The CDR3 runs 17 residues. V was pared by 2 bases and J by 5 bases, with 21 bases between. Germline V gene lookup returns CDR1 LNHDA and CDR2 SQIVND (reference sequence). Produced via immunoSEQ multiplex PCR; TCRdb's table is partial and in-frame only. The sample has tens of thousands of clones, roughly 84% seen once. This TCR was recovered from a human donor in good health. V gene TRBV19 combines with J gene TRBJ1-2; D may be TRBD1 (5 bases). The sample comprised CD4+ T cells from blood. CDR3 sequence: CASSINDFGDSLYGYTF. CDR3 DNA: TGTGCCAGTAGTATAAACGATTTCGGCGACAGTCTATATGGCTACACCTTC.